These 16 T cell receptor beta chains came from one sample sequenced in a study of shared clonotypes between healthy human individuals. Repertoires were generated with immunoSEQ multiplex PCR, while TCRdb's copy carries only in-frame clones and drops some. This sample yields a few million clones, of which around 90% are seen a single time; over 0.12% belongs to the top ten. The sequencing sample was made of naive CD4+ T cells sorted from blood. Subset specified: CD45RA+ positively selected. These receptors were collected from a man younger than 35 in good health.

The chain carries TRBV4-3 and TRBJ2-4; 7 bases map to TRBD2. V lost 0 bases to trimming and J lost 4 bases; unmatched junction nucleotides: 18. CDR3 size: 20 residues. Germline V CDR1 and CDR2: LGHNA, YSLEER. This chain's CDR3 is CASSQDILDALSGRKNIQYF. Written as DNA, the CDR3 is TGCGCCAGCAGCCAAGATATCCTGGATGCCCTTAGCGGGCGGAAAAACATTCAGTACTTC.

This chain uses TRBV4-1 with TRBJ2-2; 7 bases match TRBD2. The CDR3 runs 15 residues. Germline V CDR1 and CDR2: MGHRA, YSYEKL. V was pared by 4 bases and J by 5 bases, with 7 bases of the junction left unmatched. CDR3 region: CASSPEAGRTGELFF. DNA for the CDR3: TGCGCCAGCAGCCCGGAAGCGGGAAGGACCGGGGAGCTGTTTTTT.

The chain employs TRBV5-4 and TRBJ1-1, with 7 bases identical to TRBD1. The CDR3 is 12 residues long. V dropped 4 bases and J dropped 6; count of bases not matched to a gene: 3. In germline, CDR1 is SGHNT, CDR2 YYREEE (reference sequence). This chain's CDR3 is CASSTQGPEAFF. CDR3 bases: TGTGCCAGCAGCACACAGGGGCCTGAAGCTTTCTTT.

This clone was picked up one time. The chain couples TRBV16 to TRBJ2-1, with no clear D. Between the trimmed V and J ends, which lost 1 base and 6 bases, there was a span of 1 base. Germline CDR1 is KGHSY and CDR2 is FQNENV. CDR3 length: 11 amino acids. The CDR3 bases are TGTGCCAGCAGCCAATTCAATGAGCAGTTCTTC. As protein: CASSQFNEQFF.

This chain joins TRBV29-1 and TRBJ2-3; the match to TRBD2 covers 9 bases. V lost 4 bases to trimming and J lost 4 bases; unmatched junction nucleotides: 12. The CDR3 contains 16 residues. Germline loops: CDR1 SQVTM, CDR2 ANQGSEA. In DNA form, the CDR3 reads TGCAGCGTTGGAGCCGCGGCGGGAGGGCCGGCAGATACGCAGTATTTT. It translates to CSVGAAAGGPADTQYF.

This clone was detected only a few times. CDR3 DNA: TGCGCCAGCAGCTCGACCGTGAATAATTCACCCCTCCACTTT. Translation: CASSSTVNNSPLHF. The genes are TRBV5-1 and TRBJ1-6, with no clear D. Trimming left V 3 bases short and J 5 bases short, with 9 bases between. The length of the CDR3 is 14 residues. The germline V gene has CDR1 SGHRS and CDR2 YFSETQ.

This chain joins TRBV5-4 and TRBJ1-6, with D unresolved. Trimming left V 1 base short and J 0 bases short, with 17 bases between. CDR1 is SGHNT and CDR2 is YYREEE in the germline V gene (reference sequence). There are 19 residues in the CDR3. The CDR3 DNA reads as TGTGCCAGCAGCTTGTCTAGTTCCCAGATGGGCTCCTATAATTCACCCCTCCACTTT. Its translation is CASSLSSSQMGSYNSPLHF.

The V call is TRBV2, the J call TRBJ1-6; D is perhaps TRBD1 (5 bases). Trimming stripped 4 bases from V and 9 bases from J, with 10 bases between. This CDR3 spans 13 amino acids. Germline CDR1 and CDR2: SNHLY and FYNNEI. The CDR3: CASSAQGGSPLHF. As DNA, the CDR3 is TGTGCCAGCAGTGCCCAGGGTGGTTCACCCCTCCACTTT.

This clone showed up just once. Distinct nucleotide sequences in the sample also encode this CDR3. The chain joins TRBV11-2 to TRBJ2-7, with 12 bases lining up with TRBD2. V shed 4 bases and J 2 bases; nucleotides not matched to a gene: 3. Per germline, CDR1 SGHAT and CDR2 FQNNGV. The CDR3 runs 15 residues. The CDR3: CASSSLAGGPYEQYF. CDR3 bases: TGTGCCAGCAGCTCCCTAGCGGGAGGGCCCTACGAGCAGTACTTC.

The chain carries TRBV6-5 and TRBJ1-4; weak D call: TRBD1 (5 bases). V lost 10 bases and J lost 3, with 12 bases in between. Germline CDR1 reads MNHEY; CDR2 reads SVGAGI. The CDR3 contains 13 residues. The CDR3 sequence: CAIRDGSNEKLFF. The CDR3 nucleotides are TGTGCCATCAGGGACGGATCTAATGAAAAACTGTTTTTT.

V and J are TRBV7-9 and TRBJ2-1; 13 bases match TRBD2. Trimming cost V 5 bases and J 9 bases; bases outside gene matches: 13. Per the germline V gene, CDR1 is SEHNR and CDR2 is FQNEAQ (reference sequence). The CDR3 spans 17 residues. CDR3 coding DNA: TGTGCCAGCAGCCCTCCCCTTAGGACTAGCGGGGGTCGTGAGCAGTTCTTC. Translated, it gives CASSPPLRTSGGREQFF. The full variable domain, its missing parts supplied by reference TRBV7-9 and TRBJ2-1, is DTGVSQNPRHKITKRGQNVTFRCDPISEHNRLYWYRQTLGQGPEFLTYFQNEAQLEKSRLLSDRFSAERPKGSFSTLEIQRTEQGDSAMYLCASSPPLRTSGGREQFFGPGTRLTVL.

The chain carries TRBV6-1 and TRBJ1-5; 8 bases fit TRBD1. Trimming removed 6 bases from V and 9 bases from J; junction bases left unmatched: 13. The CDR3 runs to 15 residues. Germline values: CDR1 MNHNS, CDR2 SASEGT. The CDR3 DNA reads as TGTGCCAGCAGCTCCGGGACAGGAGTTCCTTGGCCCCAGCATTTT. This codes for CASSSGTGVPWPQHF.

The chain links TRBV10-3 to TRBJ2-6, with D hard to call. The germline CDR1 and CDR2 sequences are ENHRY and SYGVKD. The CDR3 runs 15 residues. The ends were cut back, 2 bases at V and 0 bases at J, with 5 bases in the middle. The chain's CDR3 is CAISEGVSGANVLTF. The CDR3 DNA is TGTGCCATCAGTGAGGGAGTCTCTGGGGCCAACGTCCTGACTTTC.

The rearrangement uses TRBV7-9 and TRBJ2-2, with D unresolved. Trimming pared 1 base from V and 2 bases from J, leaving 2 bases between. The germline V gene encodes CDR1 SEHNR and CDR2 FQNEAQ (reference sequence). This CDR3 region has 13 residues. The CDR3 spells CASSLENTGELFF. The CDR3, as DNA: TGTGCCAGCAGCTTAGAAAACACCGGGGAGCTGTTTTTT. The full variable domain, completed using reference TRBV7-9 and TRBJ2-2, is DTGVSQNPRHKITKRGQNVTFRCDPISEHNRLYWYRQTLGQGPEFLTYFQNEAQLEKSRLLSDRFSAERPKGSFSTLEIQRTEQGDSAMYLCASSLENTGELFFGEGSRLTVL.

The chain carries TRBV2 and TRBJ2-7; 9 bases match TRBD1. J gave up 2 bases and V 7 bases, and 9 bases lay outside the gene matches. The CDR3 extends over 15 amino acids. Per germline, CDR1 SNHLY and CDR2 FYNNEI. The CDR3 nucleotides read TGTGCCAGCATGATGGGACAGGGCTTTGCCTACGAGCAGTACTTC. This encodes CASMMGQGFAYEQYF.

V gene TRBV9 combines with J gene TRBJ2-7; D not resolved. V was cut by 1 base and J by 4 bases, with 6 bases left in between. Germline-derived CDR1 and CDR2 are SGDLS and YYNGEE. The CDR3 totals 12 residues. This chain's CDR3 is CASSVHGYEQYF. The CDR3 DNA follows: TGTGCCAGCAGCGTACACGGTTACGAGCAGTACTTC. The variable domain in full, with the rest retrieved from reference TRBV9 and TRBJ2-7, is DSGVTQTPKHLITATGQRVTLRCSPRSGDLSVYWYQQSLDQGLQFLIQYYNGEERAKGNILERFSAQQFPDLHSELNLSSLELGDSALYFCASSVHGYEQYFGPGTRLTVT.